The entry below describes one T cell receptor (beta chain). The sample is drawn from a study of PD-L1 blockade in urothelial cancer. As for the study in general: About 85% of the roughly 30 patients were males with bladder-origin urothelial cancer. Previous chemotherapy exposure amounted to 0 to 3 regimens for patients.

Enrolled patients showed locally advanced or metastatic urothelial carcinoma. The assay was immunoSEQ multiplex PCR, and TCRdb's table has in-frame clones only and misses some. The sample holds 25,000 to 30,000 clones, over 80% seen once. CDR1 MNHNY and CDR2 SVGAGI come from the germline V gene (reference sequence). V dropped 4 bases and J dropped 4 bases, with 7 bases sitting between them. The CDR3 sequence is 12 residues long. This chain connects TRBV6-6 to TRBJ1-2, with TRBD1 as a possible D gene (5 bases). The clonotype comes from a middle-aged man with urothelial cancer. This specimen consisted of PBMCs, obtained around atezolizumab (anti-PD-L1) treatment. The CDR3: CASSLDSYGYTF. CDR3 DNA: TGTGCCAGCAGTTTAGACAGCTATGGCTACACCTTC.